Below, one TCR beta chain is given with its context. Using immunoSEQ multiplex PCR, the repertoire was profiled, and TCRdb retains in-frame clones only, with some absent. Of some 74,000 clones in the sample, almost 95% were seen once. The sample originates from a study of T cell changes during pregnancy in multiple sclerosis. CDR3 size: 17 residues. V lost 8 bases and J lost 2, with 22 bases in between. Germline-derived CDR1 and CDR2 are MGHRA and YSYEKL. The genes are TRBV4-1 and TRBJ1-3; possible D gene TRBD1, 6 bases. The TCR originated in a female donor with multiple sclerosis, enrolled in a pregnancy study. Sequences were derived from peripheral blood, sampled before pregnancy. The CDR3 DNA sequence: TGCGCCAGCGCGCGGCAGGGGATTATCCTAGCTGGAAACACCATATATTTT. This translates into CASARQGIILAGNTIYF.